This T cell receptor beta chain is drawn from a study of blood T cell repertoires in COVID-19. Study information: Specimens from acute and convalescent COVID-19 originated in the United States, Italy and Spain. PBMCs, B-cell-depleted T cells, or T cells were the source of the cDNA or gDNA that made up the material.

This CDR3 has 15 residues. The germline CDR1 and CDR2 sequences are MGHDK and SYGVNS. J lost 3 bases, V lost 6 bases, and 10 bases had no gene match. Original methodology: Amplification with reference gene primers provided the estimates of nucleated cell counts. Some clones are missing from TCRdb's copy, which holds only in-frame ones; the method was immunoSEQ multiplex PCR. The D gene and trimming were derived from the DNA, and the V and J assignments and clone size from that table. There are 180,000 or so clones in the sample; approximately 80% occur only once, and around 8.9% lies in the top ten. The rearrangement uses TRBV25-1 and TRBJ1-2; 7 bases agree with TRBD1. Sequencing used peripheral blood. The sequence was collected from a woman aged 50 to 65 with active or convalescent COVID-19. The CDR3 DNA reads TGTGCCAGCAGCGAACAAGGGGGCGGAGACTATGGCTACACCTTC. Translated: CASSEQGGGDYGYTF.